The entry that follows covers one T cell receptor beta chain sequence. Its antigen remains unknown. The CDR3 loop spans 15 amino acids. TRB was amplified from roughly 270 ng of peripheral blood genomic DNA per sample. TRB was amplified by touch-down multiplex PCR, primer pools A and B combined. One entry per CDR3 protein, without DNA, is what TCRdb gives after re-calling the multiplex PCR reads. In all, the sample yields fewer than 10,000 distinct CDR3 sequences. These data belong to a study of T cell clusters in autoimmune cytopenias. Study-wide results and caveats: No cluster-lack signature appeared between secondary cytopenia and chronic lymphocytic leukemia patients, apparently due to lymphoma masking. TRB repertoire shifts in secondary cytopenia and chronic lymphocytic leukemia mostly reflected lymphoma, not autoimmunity. Physiological T cell clusters of healthy donors were apparently absent in primary autoimmune cytopenia patients. Active autoimmune hepatitis patients had almost three-fold fewer exclusive TRB clusters than healthy donors.

The TCR was taken from a human donor with an autoimmune cytopenia or autoimmune hepatitis (not recorded which). The chain is built from TRBV12-3 or TRBV12-4 and TRBJ2-2; TCRdb returns TRBD1, unconfirmable since there is no DNA. Sequenced material: peripheral blood. The CDR3 sequence: CASTWGREKPGELFF.